Shown below are 18 T cell receptor beta chains from a single sample sequenced in a study of blood T cell repertoires in COVID-19. Sequenced by immunoSEQ multiplex PCR; TCRdb stores in-frame clones only, minus some. The table shows about 25,000 clones, with approximately 94% occurring only once. The source material was peripheral blood. These receptors were taken from a human donor with active COVID-19. The donor label of this sample is uncertain.

The chain links TRBV7-9 to TRBJ2-6; 7 nucleotides align to TRBD1. The CDR3 length is 17 residues. Looked up from germline, CDR1 is SEHNR and CDR2 is FQNEAQ (reference sequence). V lost 1 base to trimming and J lost 2 bases; unmatched junction nucleotides: 5. The CDR3 region is CASSLGTGQTGANVLTF. The DNA of the CDR3 is TGTGCCAGCAGCTTAGGGACAGGACAGACTGGGGCCAACGTCCTGACTTTC.

V and J are TRBV6-4 and TRBJ2-2, with D perhaps TRBD1 (5 bases). Germline V gene sequence: CDR1 MRHNA, CDR2 SNTAGT. V gave up 2 bases and J gave up 5 bases, with 9 bases separating them. The CDR3 has 14 amino acids. The CDR3 loop reads CASSDGAQTGELFF. The CDR3 DNA is TGTGCCAGCAGTGACGGGGCACAGACCGGGGAGCTGTTTTTT.

V gene TRBV2 combines with J gene TRBJ2-3, with 7 bases lining up with TRBD2. CDR1 and CDR2 (germline): SNHLY, FYNNEI. The CDR3 runs 16 residues. V was pared by 6 bases and J by 2 bases, with 11 bases of the junction left unmatched. CDR3 sequence: CASRDLGLTDTDTQYF. DNA of the CDR3: TGTGCCAGCAGGGATCTGGGACTAACCGACACAGATACGCAGTATTTT.

This chain links TRBV11-2 with TRBJ1-2, with D possibly TRBD1 on 6 matching bases. This CDR3 is built from 14 residues. The V gene's germline CDR1 is SGHAT and CDR2 FQNNGV. Trimming cost V 0 bases and J 2 bases, with 7 bases left between them. The CDR3 spells CASSLDTGNYGYTF. CDR3 coding DNA: TGTGCCAGCAGCTTAGATACAGGGAACTATGGCTACACCTTC.

This sequence joins TRBV5-1 and TRBJ2-1; 12 bases map to TRBD1. CDR3 size: 19 residues. Germline trimming cut 0 bases from V and 1 base from J; bases unmatched to any gene: 8. Germline V gene lookup returns CDR1 SGHRS and CDR2 YFSETQ. The CDR3 DNA follows: TGCGCCAGCAGCTTGGGGGACAGGGGGCGAGGGGCTTCCTACAATGAGCAGTTCTTC. It is translated as CASSLGDRGRGASYNEQFF.

The gene calls are TRBV5-6 and TRBJ2-7, with TRBD2 matching over 11 bases. This CDR3 is built from 18 residues. Germline CDR1 SGHDT, CDR2 YYEEEE. V gave up 1 base and J gave up 0 bases; unmatched junction bases: 9. The CDR3 loop reads CASSLYLAGGVSSYEQYF. CDR3 coding DNA: TGTGCCAGCAGCTTGTATCTAGCGGGGGGTGTTAGCTCCTACGAGCAGTACTTC. Using reference TRBV5-6 and TRBJ2-7 for the parts outside the CDR3, the full variable domain is DAGVTQSPTHLIKTRGQQVTLRCSPKSGHDTVSWYQQALGQGPQFIFQYYEEEERQRGNFPDRFSGHQFPNYSSELNVNALLLGDSALYLCASSLYLAGGVSSYEQYFGPGTRLTVT.

This clone was detected only once. This chain joins TRBV7-9 and TRBJ2-3, with 10 positions matching TRBD2. The CDR3 contains 16 residues. Unmatched junction bases numbered 6, after V lost 3 bases and J lost 3 bases. Germline CDR1 reads SEHNR; CDR2 reads FQNEAQ (reference sequence). The CDR3 is CASSLVASGSTDTQYF. The CDR3 nucleotides read TGTGCCAGCAGCTTGGTGGCTAGCGGGAGTACAGATACGCAGTATTTT.

J is TRBJ1-1 and V is TRBV3-1 (or the pseudogene TRBV3-2); D uncertain. Trimming shortened V by 1 base and J by 11 bases, and 23 bases separated the two germline ends. The germline CDR1 and CDR2 sequences are LGHDT and YNNKEL (reference sequence). This CDR3 comprises 16 residues. The CDR3 sequence is CASSQAPGISSGEAFF. The CDR3 DNA reads as TGTGCCAGCAGCCAAGCACCGGGAATATCATCAGGTGAGGCTTTCTTT.

This chain connects TRBV7-8 to TRBJ1-1, with TRBD1 matching over 8 bases. Trimming took 2 bases from V and 6 from J; bases not matched to a gene: 2. CDR3 length equals 13 residues. The V gene's germline CDR1 is SGHVS and CDR2 FQNEAQ. Here the CDR3 reads CASSLWTGPEAFF. The CDR3 DNA sequence: TGTGCCAGCAGCTTATGGACAGGGCCTGAAGCTTTCTTT.

This sequence joins TRBV14 and TRBJ2-7; D perhaps matches TRBD1 (5 bases). The CDR3 contains 13 residues. With 4 bases removed from V and 7 bases from J, the gap between germline ends came to 14 bases. Per germline, CDR1 SGHDN and CDR2 FVKESK. The CDR3 reads CASSLPDMREQYF. Written as DNA, the CDR3 is TGTGCCAGCAGCCTCCCGGACATGAGGGAGCAGTACTTC.

The chain employs TRBV12-5 and TRBJ2-1; D ambiguous. The CDR3 spans 11 residues. CDR1 LGHNT and CDR2 FRNRAP come from the germline V gene. V gave up 7 bases and J gave up 4 bases, with 5 bases separating them. As DNA, the CDR3 is TGTGCTAGTGCCCAATACAATGAGCAGTTCTTC. It codes for CASAQYNEQFF.

The chain carries TRBV12-3 or TRBV12-4 and TRBJ1-2; 9 positions match TRBD1. This CDR3 region has 12 residues. The V segment lost 6 bases and the J segment 6 bases; nucleotides outside the gene matches: 2. The CDR3 sequence is CASSRTGDGYTF. The CDR3 DNA reads TGTGCCAGCAGCCGGACAGGGGATGGCTACACCTTC.

The chain carries TRBV6-6 and TRBJ2-1; D is perhaps TRBD1 (6 bases). Per the germline V gene, CDR1 is MNHNY and CDR2 is SVGAGI (reference sequence). The CDR3 totals 17 residues. V lost 5 bases and J lost 0, with 17 bases in between. CDR3 sequence: CASSPTGVGGSYNEQFF. The CDR3 region has the DNA TGTGCCAGCAGTCCTACTGGGGTAGGGGGCTCCTACAATGAGCAGTTCTTC.

The rearrangement links TRBV6-2 or TRBV6-3 to TRBJ2-1; 12 positions match TRBD2. The germline V gene encodes CDR1 MNHEY and CDR2 SVGEGT. After removal of 0 bases from V and 3 bases from J, the junction contained 3 bases not matched to a gene. The CDR3 has 17 amino acids. The chain's CDR3 is CASSYSGLAGVYNEQFF. The DNA for the CDR3 is TGTGCCAGCAGTTACTCGGGACTAGCGGGCGTCTACAATGAGCAGTTCTTC.

The chain couples TRBV25-1 to TRBJ2-2; possibly TRBD1 for D (6 bases). V gave up 7 bases and J gave up 4 bases, with 10 bases separating them. Germline V CDR1 and CDR2: MGHDK, SYGVNS. This CDR3 is 13 amino acids long. CDR3 amino acids: CASTAGATGELFF. CDR3 bases: TGTGCCAGCACTGCAGGGGCCACCGGGGAGCTGTTTTTT.

The CDR3 reads CASTLDRVRAEAFF. Here the CDR3 DNA reads TGCGCCAGCACCCTAGACAGGGTAAGGGCTGAAGCTTTCTTT. The chain has TRBV5-1 and TRBJ1-1; 7 bases map to TRBD1. Losses at the gene ends were 6 bases for V and 6 bases for J; bases not matched to a gene: 11. Germline V gene sequence: CDR1 SGHRS, CDR2 YFSETQ. The CDR3 extends over 14 amino acids.

The genes are TRBV6-2 or TRBV6-3 and TRBJ2-5; tentatively, D is TRBD2 (5 bases). Germline V gene lookup returns CDR1 MNHEY and CDR2 SVGEGT. The CDR3 has 15 residues. Trimming left V 2 bases short and J 2 bases short, with 12 bases between. CDR3 coding DNA: TGTGCCAGCAGTTACCGGGGAAGCAGACAAGAGACCCAGTACTTC. Protein: CASSYRGSRQETQYF.

The V gene is TRBV6-5, the J gene TRBJ2-7; possibly TRBD2 for D (6 bases). This CDR3 contains 14 residues. The ends were cut back, 5 bases at V and 6 bases at J, with 17 bases in the middle. Germline CDR1 and CDR2: MNHEY and SVGAGI. The CDR3 bases are TGTGCCAGCAGTACCTCCGGACGGGGAGGCGAGCAGTACTTC. Translating it yields CASSTSGRGGEQYF.